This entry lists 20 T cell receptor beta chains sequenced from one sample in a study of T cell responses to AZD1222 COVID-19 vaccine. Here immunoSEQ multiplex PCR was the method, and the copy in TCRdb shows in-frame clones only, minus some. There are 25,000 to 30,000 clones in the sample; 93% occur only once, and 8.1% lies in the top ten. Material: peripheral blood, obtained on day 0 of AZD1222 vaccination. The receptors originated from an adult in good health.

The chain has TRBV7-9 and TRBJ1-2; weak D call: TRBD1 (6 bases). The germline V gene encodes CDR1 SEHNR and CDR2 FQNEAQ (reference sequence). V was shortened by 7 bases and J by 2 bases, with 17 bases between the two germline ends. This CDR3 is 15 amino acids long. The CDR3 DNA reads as TGTGCCAGCACCCTGAGGGGGGCGAAGAACTATGGCTACACCTTC. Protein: CASTLRGAKNYGYTF.

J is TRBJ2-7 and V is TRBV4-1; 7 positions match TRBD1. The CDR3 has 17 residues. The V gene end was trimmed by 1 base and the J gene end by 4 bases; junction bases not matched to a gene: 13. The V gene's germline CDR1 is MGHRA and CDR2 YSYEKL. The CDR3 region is CASSQASDRATWYEQYF. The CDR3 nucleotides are TGCGCCAGCAGCCAAGCTTCCGACAGGGCTACCTGGTACGAGCAGTACTTC.

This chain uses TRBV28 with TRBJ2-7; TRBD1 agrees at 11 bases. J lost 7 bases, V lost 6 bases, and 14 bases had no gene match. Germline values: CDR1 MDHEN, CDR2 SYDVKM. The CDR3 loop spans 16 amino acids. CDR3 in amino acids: CASSDTLGQGAKEQYF. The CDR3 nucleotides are TGTGCCAGCAGCGATACCCTTGGACAGGGGGCCAAGGAGCAGTACTTC.

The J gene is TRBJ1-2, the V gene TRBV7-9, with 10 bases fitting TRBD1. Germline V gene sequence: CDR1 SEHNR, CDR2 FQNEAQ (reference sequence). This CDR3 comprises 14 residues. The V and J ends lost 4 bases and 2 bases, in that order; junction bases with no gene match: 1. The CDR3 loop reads CASSWGQGNYGYTF. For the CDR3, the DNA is TGTGCCAGCAGCTGGGGACAGGGGAACTATGGCTACACCTTC.

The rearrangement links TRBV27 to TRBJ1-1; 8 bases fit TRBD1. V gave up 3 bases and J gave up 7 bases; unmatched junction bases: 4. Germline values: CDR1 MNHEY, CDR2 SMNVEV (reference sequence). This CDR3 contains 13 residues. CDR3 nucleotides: TGTGCCAGCAGTTTCAGGGGGCGGGGTGAAGCTTTCTTT. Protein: CASSFRGRGEAFF.

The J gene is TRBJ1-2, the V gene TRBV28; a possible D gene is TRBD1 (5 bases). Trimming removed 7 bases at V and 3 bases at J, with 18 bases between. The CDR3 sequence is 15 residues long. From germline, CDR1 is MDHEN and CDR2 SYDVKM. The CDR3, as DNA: TGTGCCAGCACCACTGGCGGGGGGAACTACTATGGCTACACCTTC. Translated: CASTTGGGNYYGYTF.

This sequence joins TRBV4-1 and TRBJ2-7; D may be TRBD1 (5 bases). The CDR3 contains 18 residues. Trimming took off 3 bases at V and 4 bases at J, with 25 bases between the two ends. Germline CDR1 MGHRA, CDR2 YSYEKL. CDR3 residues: CASSHPDKGPTRRYEQYF. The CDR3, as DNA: TGCGCCAGCAGCCACCCGGACAAGGGGCCTACGCGCCGTTACGAGCAGTACTTC.

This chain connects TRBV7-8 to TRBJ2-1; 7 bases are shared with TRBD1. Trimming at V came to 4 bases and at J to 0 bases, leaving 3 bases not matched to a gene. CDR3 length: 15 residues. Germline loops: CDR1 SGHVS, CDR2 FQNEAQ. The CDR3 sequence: CASSSPGGSYNEQFF. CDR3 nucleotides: TGTGCCAGCAGCTCCCCAGGGGGCTCCTACAATGAGCAGTTCTTC.

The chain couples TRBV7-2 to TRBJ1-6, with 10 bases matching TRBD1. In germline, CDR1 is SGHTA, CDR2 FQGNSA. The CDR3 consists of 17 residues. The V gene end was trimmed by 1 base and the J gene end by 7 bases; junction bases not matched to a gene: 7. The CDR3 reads CASSLEGTGDWNSPLHF. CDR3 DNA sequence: TGTGCCAGCAGCTTAGAGGGGACAGGGGATTGGAATTCACCCCTCCACTTT.

CDR3 amino acids: CASSLVPGGGETQYF. The CDR3 nucleotides are TGCGCCAGCAGCTTGGTCCCAGGGGGGGGAGAGACCCAGTACTTC. The V call is TRBV5-1, the J call TRBJ2-5; either TRBD1 or TRBD2 may supply D (7 bases each). Trimming took off 0 bases at V and 4 bases at J, with 13 bases between the two ends. The germline V gene encodes CDR1 SGHRS and CDR2 YFSETQ. The CDR3 is made up of 15 amino acids.

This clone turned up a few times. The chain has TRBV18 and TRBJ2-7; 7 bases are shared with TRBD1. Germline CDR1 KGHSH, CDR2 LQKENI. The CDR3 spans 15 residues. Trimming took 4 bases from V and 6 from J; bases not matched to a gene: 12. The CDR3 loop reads CASSRPTGIRSEQYF. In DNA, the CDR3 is TGTGCCAGCTCACGACCGACAGGGATCAGGAGCGAGCAGTACTTC. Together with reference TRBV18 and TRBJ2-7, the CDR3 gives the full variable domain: NAGVMQNPRHLVRRRGQEARLRCSPMKGHSHVYWYRQLPEEGLKFMVYLQKENIIDESGMPKERFSAEFPKEGPSILRIQQVVRGDSAAYFCASSRPTGIRSEQYFGPGTRLTVT.

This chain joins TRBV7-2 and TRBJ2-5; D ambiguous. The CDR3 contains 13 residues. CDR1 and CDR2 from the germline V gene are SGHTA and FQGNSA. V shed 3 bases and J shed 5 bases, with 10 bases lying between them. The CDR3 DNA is TGTGCCAGCAGCTTTACAGCGAGCGAGACCCAGTACTTC. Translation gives CASSFTASETQYF.

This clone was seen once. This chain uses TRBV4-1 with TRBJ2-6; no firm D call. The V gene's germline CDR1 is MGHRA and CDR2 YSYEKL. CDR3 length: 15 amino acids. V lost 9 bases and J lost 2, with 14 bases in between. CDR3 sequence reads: CASAFSTAGANVLTF. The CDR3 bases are TGCGCCAGTGCCTTCTCTACGGCTGGGGCCAACGTCCTGACTTTC.

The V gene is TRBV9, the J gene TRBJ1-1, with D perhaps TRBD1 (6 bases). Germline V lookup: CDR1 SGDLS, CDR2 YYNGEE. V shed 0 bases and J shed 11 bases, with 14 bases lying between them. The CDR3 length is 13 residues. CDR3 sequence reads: CASSVADRPPAFF. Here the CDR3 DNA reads TGTGCCAGCAGCGTAGCTGACAGGCCACCGGCTTTCTTT.

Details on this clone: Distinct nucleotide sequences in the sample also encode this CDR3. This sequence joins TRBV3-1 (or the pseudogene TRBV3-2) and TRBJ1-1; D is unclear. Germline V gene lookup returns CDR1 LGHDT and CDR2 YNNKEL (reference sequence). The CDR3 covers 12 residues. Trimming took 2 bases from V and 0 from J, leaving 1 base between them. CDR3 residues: CASSQLNTEAFF. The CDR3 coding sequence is TGTGCCAGCAGCCAACTGAACACTGAAGCTTTCTTT.

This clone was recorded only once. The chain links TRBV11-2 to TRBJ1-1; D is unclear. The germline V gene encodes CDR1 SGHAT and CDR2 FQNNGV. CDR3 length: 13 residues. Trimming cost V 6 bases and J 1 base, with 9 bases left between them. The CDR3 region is CASRSRENTEAFF. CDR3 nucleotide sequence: TGTGCCAGCAGATCTAGAGAGAACACTGAAGCTTTCTTT. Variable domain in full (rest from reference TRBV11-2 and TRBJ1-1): EAGVAQSPRYKIIEKRQSVAFWCNPISGHATLYWYQQILGQGPKLLIQFQNNGVVDDSQLPKDRFSAERLKGVDSTLKIQPAKLEDSAVYLCASRSRENTEAFFGQGTRLTVV.

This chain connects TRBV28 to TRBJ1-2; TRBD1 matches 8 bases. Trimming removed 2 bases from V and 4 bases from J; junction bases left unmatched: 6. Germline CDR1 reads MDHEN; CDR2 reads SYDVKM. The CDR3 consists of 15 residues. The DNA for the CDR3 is TGTGCCAGCAGTTTAGGGCAGGGGGCAGGCTATGGCTACACCTTC. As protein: CASSLGQGAGYGYTF.

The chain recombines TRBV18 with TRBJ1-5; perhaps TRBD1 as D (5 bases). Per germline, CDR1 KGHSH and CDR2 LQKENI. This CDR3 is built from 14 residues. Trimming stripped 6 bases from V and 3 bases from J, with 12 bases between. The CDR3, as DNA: TGTGCCAGCTCCCCCGGGACGGACAATCAGCCCCAGCATTTT. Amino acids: CASSPGTDNQPQHF.

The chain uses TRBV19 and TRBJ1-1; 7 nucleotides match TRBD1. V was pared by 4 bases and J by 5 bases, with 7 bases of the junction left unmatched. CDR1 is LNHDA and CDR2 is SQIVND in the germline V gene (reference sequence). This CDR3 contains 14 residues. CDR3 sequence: CASSTGGRGTEAFF. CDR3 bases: TGTGCCAGTAGTACAGGGGGAAGAGGGACTGAAGCTTTCTTT.

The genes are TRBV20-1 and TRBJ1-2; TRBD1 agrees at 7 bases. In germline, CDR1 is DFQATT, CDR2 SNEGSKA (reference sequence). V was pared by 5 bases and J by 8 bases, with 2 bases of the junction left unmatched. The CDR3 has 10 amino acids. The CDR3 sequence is CSADRDGYTF. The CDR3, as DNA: TGCAGTGCTGACAGGGACGGCTACACCTTC.